This TCR beta chain stems from a study of blood T cell repertoires in COVID-19 (dated by TCRdb to the early 2020s). Concerning the study at large: The collaborator samples originated in the United States, Italy and Spain and spanned the acute and convalescent phases of COVID-19. Where available, HLA class I and class II types were taken from metadata supplied by the sample provider and were not determined by assay-based typing. A de-identified subject ID, COVID-19 status, age in years and sex were almost always included in the sample metadata. The samples were drawn from two sources: the first 160 participants of the ongoing ImmuneRACE study, and 1,200 or so subjects contributed by 6 global collaborators. The material from the prospective study consisted of cDNA or gDNA derived from T cells, B-cell-depleted T cells, or PBMCs. The repertoires were made available in a free public database intended to serve as a resource for research on the immune response to SARS-CoV-2. Deeply sampled blood TCRbeta repertoires from subjects exposed to, actively infected with, or recovered from COVID-19 were included in the dataset.

A second Seattle source provided samples from volunteer blood donors who had recovered from COVID-19. The collaborating institutions used their own protocols to collect whole blood in K2EDTA tubes. Collaborator samples were shipped for TCRbeta analysis as frozen whole blood, isolated PBMCs, or DNA extracted from either sample type. The immunoSEQ Assay, a bias-controlled multiplex PCR, was used to amplify TCRbeta CDR3 regions from genomic DNA. The paper's data handling went like this. Within the assay, amplification of reference gene primers was used to estimate how many nucleated cells each sample contained. To quantify the absolute abundance of each unique TCRbeta CDR3 rearrangement, sequence reads were collapsed and filtered. For each sample, productive Simpson clonality was calculated as the square root of Simpson's diversity index over productive rearrangements. As stored in TCRdb, this immuneACCESS dataset retains in-frame rearrangements with V and J assigned. A fraction of the clones does not appear; measured against another copy, unresolved V genes explain less than half of the discrepancy, and the remainder lacks a known reason. For V, J and clone size, that table is used; D and trimming come from the DNA. The sample table records about 220,000 clones; about four fifths of these occur just once. Around 3% of the sample comes from the top ten.

Worth noting for this clone: Which antigen it targets is not known. No base quality values were provided; no much bigger clone lies one nucleotide off.

The CDR3, cysteine through phenylalanine, is 12 amino acids long. Just the 36-base CDR3 DNA is kept, in frame starting at base 1. Ends trimmed: V by 8 bases, J by 5 bases; bases unmatched to a gene: 4. Reading the germline V gene gives CDR1 ENHRY and CDR2 SYGVKD. What the research found in general, with its limitations: Clinical and demographic metadata were provided uncurated, with the amount varying by source and participant.

Material for sequencing was peripheral blood. The rearrangement combines TRBV10-3 with TRBJ2-3; 7 bases in between match TRBD2. This clonotype was obtained from a woman in her thirties who had recovered from COVID-19. CDR3 loop: CAIAAGVDTQYF. The nucleotide sequence reads as follows: TGTGCCATCGCCGCGGGAGTAGATACGCAGTATTTT.